The count of the clone carrying this T cell receptor (beta chain) is one. The antigen remains undetermined. After removal of 7 bases from V and 0 bases from J, the junction contained 6 bases not matched to a gene. The CDR3 is made up of 14 amino acids. Germline loops: CDR1 SQVTM, CDR2 ANQGSEA. This record belongs to a study of vaccination effects on CD4 cells after COVID-19. Some clones are missing from TCRdb's copy, which holds only in-frame ones; the method was immunoSEQ multiplex PCR. The sample has about 73,000 clones; roughly 79% are singletons. Sequencing in the ViraFEST assay came after antigen-specific CD4+ T cells had been expanded with viral peptide pools, which were used to stimulate PBMC. Scientists isolated CD4+ T cells after an approximately ten-day culture period ended. No vaccinee had earlier SARS-CoV-2 infection, and nucleocapsid antibodies were negative.

This clonotype was obtained from a human donor who received a COVID-19 vaccine. Sequencing was performed on CD4+ T cells from PBMCs cultured with SARS-CoV-2 spike peptides, taken before COVID-19 vaccination. This rearrangement joins TRBV29-1 to TRBJ2-1, with TRBD1 matching over 7 bases. The CDR3: CSAEGDSSYNEQFF. CDR3 DNA sequence: TGCAGCGCCGAGGGGGACAGCTCCTACAATGAGCAGTTCTTC.